The TCR beta chain under discussion was sequenced for a study of identical twins. Addition of a universal primer site occurred through template switching, and cDNA carried unique molecular identifiers. TCRdb ran MiXCR on the 5' RACE reads and lists one entry per CDR3 protein. Among 500,000 to 700,000 distinct CDR3 sequences listed, roughly 7.1% were seen once. This clonotype came up a few times. The antigen is undetermined. This CDR3 is built from 16 residues. Germline V CDR1 and CDR2: SGHRS, YFSETQ. Trimming cost V 0 bases and J 6 bases; bases outside gene matches: 10. Regarding the study as a whole: Its conclusions, products of cross-sectional statistical analysis, did not come from following the same donors. Surplus twin overlap in beta out-of-frame sequences was less pronounced.

These data were likewise used in another study, on yellow fever vaccine responses in identical twins.

Material for sequencing was PBMCs. The genes are TRBV5-1 and TRBJ2-7; 9 nucleotides agree with TRBD2. The source of this sequence is a woman in her late teens or twenties in good health. Written as DNA, the CDR3 is TGCGCCAGCAGCTTGGGTGGTAGCGGGGGCCTTGGCGAGCAGTACGTC. Its protein product is CASSLGGSGGLGEQYV.